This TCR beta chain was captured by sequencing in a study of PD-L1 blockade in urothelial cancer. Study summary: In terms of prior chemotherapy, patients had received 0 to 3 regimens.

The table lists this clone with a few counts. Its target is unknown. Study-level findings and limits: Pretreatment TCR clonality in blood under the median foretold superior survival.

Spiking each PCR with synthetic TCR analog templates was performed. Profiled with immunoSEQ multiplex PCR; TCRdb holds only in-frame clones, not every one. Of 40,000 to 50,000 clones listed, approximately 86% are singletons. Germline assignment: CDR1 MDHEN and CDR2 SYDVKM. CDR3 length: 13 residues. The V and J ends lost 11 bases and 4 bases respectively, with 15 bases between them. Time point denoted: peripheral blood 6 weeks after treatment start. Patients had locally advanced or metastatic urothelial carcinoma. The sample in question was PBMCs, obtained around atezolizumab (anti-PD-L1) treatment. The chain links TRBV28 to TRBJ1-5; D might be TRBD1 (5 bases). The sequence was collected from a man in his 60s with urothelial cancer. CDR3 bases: TGTGCCTGCCGGGCCTCAGGGAATCAGCCCCAGCATTTT. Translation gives CACRASGNQPQHF.